This record concerns one T cell receptor beta chain sequence. Its antigen is undetermined. CDR1 and CDR2 (germline): SGHRS, YFSETQ. With 2 bases removed from V and 3 bases from J, the gap between germline ends came to 9 bases. This CDR3 has 14 residues. The record originates from a study of T-cell memory formation after mild COVID-19. MiXCR, run by TCRdb on the 5' RACE reads, gives a single entry per CDR3 protein. The sample consists of 70,000 to 95,000 distinct CDR3 sequences, around 13% of them appearing once. Study-level findings and limits: Pre-infection memory carried some responding clones, suggesting that cross-reactive memory joined. Contracting clones, day 15 to 85, had balanced CD4/CD8, and later expanders favored CD4+.

The rearrangement links TRBV5-1 to TRBJ2-1; TRBD1 might be the D (5 bases). The material sequenced was PBMCs or a T cell subset sorted from them (not recorded which). The clonotype comes from a man between 18 and 29 years old who had mild COVID-19 (a few samples of this study predate the infection). Cell type and time point are not known. The CDR3 loop reads CASSLWTLYNEQFF. The DNA of the CDR3 is TGCGCCAGCAGCTTATGGACACTCTACAATGAGCAGTTCTTC.